This TCR beta chain emerged from a study of post-analysis software for immune sequencing data. Whole-study results and caveats: Controls showed lower frequencies than patients for several TRBV segments, and TRBV5-6, TRBV5-1 and TRBV20-1 were among these.

Unique molecular identifiers tagged the TCR beta cDNA libraries. One entry per CDR3 protein results from TCRdb running MiXCR on the PCR reads. In the table there are roughly 670,000 distinct CDR3 sequences, around 60% of which are singletons. To note about this clonotype: Antigen: not known.

The V and J ends lost 5 bases and 6 bases respectively, with 13 bases between them. The CDR3 loop spans 13 amino acids. Germline values: CDR1 MNHEY, CDR2 SMNVEV (reference sequence). The sequencing sample was made of blood. The chain has TRBV27 and TRBJ1-2; a weak D match, TRBD1 (6 bases). The sequence was collected from a girl aged 2 to 10 with multiple sclerosis. The CDR3 sequence: CASSISTGHGYTF. In DNA, the CDR3 is TGTGCCAGCAGTATCAGTACAGGGCATGGCTACACCTTC.